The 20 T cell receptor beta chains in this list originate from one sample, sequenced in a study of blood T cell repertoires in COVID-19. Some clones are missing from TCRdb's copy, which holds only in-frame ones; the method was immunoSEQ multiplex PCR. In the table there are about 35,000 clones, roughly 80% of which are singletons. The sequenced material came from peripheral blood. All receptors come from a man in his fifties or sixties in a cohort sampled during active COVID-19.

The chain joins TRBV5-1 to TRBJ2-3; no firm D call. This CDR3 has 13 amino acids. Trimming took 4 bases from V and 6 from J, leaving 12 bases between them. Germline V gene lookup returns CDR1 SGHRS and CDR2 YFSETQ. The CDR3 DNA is TGCGCCAGCAGCCTCCTCAACGGGGATACGCAGTATTTT. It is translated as CASSLLNGDTQYF.

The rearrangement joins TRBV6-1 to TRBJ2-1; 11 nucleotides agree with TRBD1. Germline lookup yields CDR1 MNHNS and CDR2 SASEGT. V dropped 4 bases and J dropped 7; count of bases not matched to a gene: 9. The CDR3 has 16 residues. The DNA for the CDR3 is TGTGCCAGCAGTGCCGCCGGACAGGGGGCCGGGAATGAGCAGTTCTTC. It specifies CASSAAGQGAGNEQFF.

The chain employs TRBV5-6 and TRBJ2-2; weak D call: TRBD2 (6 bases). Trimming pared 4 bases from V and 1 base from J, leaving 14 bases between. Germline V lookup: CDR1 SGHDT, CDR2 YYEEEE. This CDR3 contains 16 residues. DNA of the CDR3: TGTGCCAGCAGCGCAAGAACTAGCTGGAACACCGGGGAGCTGTTTTTT. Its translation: CASSARTSWNTGELFF.

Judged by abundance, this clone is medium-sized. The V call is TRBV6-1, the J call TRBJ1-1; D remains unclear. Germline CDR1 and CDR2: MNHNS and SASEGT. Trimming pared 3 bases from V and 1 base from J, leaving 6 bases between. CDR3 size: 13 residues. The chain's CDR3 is CASSEAENTEAFF. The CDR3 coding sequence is TGTGCCAGCAGTGAGGCCGAGAACACTGAAGCTTTCTTT.

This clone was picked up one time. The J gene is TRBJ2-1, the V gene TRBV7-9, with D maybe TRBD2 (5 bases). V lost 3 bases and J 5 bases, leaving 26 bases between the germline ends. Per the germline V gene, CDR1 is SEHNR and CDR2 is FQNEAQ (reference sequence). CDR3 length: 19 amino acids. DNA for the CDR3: TGTGCCAGCAGCTTGGCGGCGAGGCTAGCAGTTTCACGGGACAATGAGCAGTTCTTC. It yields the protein CASSLAARLAVSRDNEQFF.

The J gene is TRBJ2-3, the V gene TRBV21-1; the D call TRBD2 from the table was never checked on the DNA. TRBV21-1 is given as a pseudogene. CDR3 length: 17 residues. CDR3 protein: CASSNCGAGGRADTQYF. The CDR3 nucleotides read TGTGCCAGCAGCAATTGTGGAGCGGGAGGGAGGGCAGATACGCAGTATTTT.

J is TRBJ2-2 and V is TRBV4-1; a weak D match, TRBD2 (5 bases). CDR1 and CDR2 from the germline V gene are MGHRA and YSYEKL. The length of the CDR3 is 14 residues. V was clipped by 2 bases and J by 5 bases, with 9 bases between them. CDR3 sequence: CASSQSGLTGELFF. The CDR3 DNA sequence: TGCGCCAGCAGCCAATCGGGGTTAACCGGGGAGCTGTTTTTT.

CDR3 residues: CASSLAALGGSNQPQHF. CDR3 nucleotide sequence: TGTGCCAGCAGCTTAGCCGCCTTGGGGGGTTCGAATCAGCCCCAGCATTTT. V gene TRBV7-8 combines with J gene TRBJ1-5; weak D call: TRBD1 (5 bases). CDR3 length equals 17 residues. CDR1 is SGHVS and CDR2 is FQNEAQ in the germline V gene. The V gene lost 0 bases and the J gene lost 4 bases, with 16 bases spanning the gap.

CDR3 sequence: CASSPTGSGGYTF. The CDR3 DNA reads TGTGCCAGCAGTCCTACAGGGTCGGGTGGCTACACCTTC. The V and J genes are TRBV12-3 or TRBV12-4 and TRBJ1-2; TRBD1 is a possible D gene (6 bases). V was pared by 5 bases and J by 7 bases, with 14 bases between. The CDR3 totals 13 residues.

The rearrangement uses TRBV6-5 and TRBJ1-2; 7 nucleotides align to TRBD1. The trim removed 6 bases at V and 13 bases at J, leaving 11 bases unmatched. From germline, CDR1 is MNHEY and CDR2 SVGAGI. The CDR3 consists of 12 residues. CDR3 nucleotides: TGTGCCAGCAGACCCCCGACCGGGACAGCCACCTTC. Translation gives CASRPPTGTATF.

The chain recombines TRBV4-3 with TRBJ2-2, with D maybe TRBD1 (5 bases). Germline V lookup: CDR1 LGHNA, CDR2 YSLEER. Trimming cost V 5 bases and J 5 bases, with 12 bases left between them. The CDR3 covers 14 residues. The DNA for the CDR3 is TGCGCCAGCAGCTCTCTATCAGGGACCGGGGAGCTGTTTTTT. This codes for CASSSLSGTGELFF.

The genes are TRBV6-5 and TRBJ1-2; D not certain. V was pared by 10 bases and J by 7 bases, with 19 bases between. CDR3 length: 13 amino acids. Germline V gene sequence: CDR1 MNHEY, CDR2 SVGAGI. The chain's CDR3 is CAIREAEGVGYTF. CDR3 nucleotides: TGTGCCATACGGGAAGCAGAGGGCGTTGGCTACACCTTC.

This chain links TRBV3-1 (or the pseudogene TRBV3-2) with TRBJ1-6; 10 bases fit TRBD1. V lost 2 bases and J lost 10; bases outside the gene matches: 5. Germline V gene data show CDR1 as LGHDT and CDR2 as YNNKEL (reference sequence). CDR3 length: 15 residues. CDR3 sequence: CASSQLGQGVSPLHF. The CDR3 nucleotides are TGTGCCAGCAGCCAACTCGGACAGGGGGTCTCACCCCTCCACTTT.

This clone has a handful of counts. The CDR3: CASSDDSYEQYF. DNA of the CDR3: TGTGCCAGCAGTGACGACAGCTACGAGCAGTACTTC. This chain connects TRBV6-6 to TRBJ2-7; D possibly corresponds to TRBD1 (5 bases). This CDR3 spans 12 amino acids. Trimming took off 5 bases at V and 3 bases at J, with 8 bases between the two ends. Germline-derived CDR1 and CDR2 are MNHNY and SVGAGI (reference sequence).

CDR3 nucleotide sequence: TGTGCCACGACAGGGGACCGAGCCTACAATGAGCAGTTCTTC. As protein: CATTGDRAYNEQFF. The chain carries TRBV10-3 and TRBJ2-1; 8 positions match TRBD1. Germline trimming cut 10 bases from V and 2 bases from J; bases unmatched to any gene: 7. This CDR3 has 14 residues. From germline, CDR1 is ENHRY and CDR2 SYGVKD.

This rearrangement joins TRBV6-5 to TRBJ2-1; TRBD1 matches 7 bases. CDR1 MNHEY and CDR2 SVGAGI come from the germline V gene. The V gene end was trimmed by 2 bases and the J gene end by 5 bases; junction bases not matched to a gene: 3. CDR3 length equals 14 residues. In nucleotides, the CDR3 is TGTGCCAGCAGTTACGGGACAGTTAACAATGAGCAGTTCTTC. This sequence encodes CASSYGTVNNEQFF.

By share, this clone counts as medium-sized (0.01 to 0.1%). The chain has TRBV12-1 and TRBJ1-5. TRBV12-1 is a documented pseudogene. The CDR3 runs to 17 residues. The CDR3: CASSFVAVDYSNQPQHF. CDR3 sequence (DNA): TGTGCCAGCAGCTTTGTGGCAGTTGACTATAGCAATCAGCCCCAGCATTTT.

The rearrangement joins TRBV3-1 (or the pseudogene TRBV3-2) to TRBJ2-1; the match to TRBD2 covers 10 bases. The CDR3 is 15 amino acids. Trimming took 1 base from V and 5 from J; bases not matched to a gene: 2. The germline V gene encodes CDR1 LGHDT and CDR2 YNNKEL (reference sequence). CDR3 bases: TGTGCCAGCAGCCAAGGCCTAGCGGGAGACAATGAGCAGTTCTTC. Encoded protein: CASSQGLAGDNEQFF.

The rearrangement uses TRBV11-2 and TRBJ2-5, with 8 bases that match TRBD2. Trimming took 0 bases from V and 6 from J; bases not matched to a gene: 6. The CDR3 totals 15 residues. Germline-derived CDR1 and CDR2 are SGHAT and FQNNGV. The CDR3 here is CASSLDRGGGKTQYF. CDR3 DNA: TGTGCCAGCAGCTTAGATCGGGGGGGTGGGAAGACCCAGTACTTC.

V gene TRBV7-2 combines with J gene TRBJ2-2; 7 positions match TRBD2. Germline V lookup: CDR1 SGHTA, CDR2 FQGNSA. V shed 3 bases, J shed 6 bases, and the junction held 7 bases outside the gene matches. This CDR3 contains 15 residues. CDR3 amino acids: CASSLELALPGELFF. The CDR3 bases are TGTGCCAGCAGCTTGGAACTAGCGCTACCCGGGGAGCTGTTTTTT.